A single sample gave rise to the 27 T cell receptor beta chains below, sequenced in a study of PD-1 blockade in mismatch repair-deficient tumors. Method: immunoSEQ multiplex PCR; TCRdb's copy keeps in-frame clones and lacks some. Among about 49,000 clones listed, 77% were seen once. This specimen consisted of PBMCs, obtained before pembrolizumab treatment. These receptors all come from an adult with mismatch repair-deficient cancer.

The chain recombines TRBV5-6 with TRBJ2-1; 9 bases fit TRBD2. The J segment lost 2 bases and the V segment lost 2 bases, leaving 11 bases of the junction unmatched. In germline, CDR1 is SGHDT, CDR2 YYEEEE. The CDR3 sequence is 18 residues long. CDR3 loop: CASSFGVRAGGPYNEQFF. The CDR3 DNA is TGTGCCAGCAGCTTCGGCGTGCGAGCGGGAGGACCCTACAATGAGCAGTTCTTC.

This clone was found once. The rearrangement joins TRBV5-1 to TRBJ2-3, with 7 bases lining up with TRBD2. The CDR3 covers 15 residues. Losses at the gene ends were 1 base for V and 6 bases for J; bases not matched to a gene: 8. Germline V lookup: CDR1 SGHRS, CDR2 YFSETQ. This chain's CDR3 is CASSLFGEGRDTQYF. Written as DNA, the CDR3 is TGCGCCAGCAGCTTGTTCGGGGAGGGCCGCGATACGCAGTATTTT.

The chain joins TRBV28 to TRBJ1-5; possibly TRBD1 for D (6 bases). Trimming stripped 3 bases from V and 5 bases from J, with 14 bases between. Germline V gene lookup returns CDR1 MDHEN and CDR2 SYDVKM. The CDR3 runs 15 residues. The CDR3 loop is CASSFGTTWDQPQHF. The CDR3, as DNA: TGTGCCAGCAGTTTCGGGACAACCTGGGATCAGCCCCAGCATTTT.

The V call is TRBV9, the J call TRBJ2-2; 12 nucleotides agree with TRBD2. The germline V gene encodes CDR1 SGDLS and CDR2 YYNGEE. V lost 4 bases, J lost 6 bases, and 7 bases stayed unmatched. This CDR3 spans 16 amino acids. The CDR3 region has the DNA TGTGCCAGCAGCTCCCTACTAGCGGGAGGATCCGGGGAGCTGTTTTTT. It codes for CASSSLLAGGSGELFF.

A single count supports this clone. This chain's CDR3 is CASSIIEGGNYGYTF. CDR3 coding DNA: TGTGCCAGTAGTATAATAGAGGGGGGAAACTATGGCTACACCTTC. The chain combines TRBV19 with TRBJ1-2; possibly TRBD1 for D (6 bases). This CDR3 contains 15 residues. The germline CDR1 and CDR2 sequences are LNHDA and SQIVND (reference sequence). V lost 2 bases and J lost 2, with 12 bases in between. Full variable domain (remainder filled in from reference TRBV19 and TRBJ1-2): DGGITQSPKYLFRKEGQNVTLSCEQNLNHDAMYWYRQDPGQGLRLIYYSQIVNDFQKGDIAEGYSVSREKKESFPLTVTSAQKNPTAFYLCASSIIEGGNYGYTFGSGTRLTVV.

Only one count was recorded for this clone. CDR3 region: CASSSKWGSSTDTQYF. Here the CDR3 DNA reads TGTGCCAGCAGCTCCAAGTGGGGGTCTAGCACAGATACGCAGTATTTT. The chain is built from TRBV4-2 and TRBJ2-3; D assignment may be TRBD1 or TRBD2 (5 bases each). Trimming stripped 5 bases from V and 0 bases from J, with 15 bases between. The CDR3 consists of 16 residues. Germline V gene lookup returns CDR1 LGHNA and CDR2 YNFKEQ.

The gene calls are TRBV11-3 and TRBJ2-1; 11 positions agree with TRBD2. This CDR3 has 16 residues. Germline lookup yields CDR1 SGHNT and CDR2 YENEEA. The J segment lost 10 bases and the V segment lost 5 bases, leaving 13 bases of the junction unmatched. In DNA, the CDR3 is TGTGCCAGCAGCGTCCGACTAGCGGGGTACCCTGGGGAGCAGTTCTTC. Its translation is CASSVRLAGYPGEQFF.

The V and J genes are TRBV6-1 and TRBJ1-2; D uncertain. The V end was cut by 1 base, the J end by 5 bases, with 11 bases between. The CDR3 runs 14 residues. CDR1 is MNHNS and CDR2 is SASEGT in the germline V gene. For the CDR3, the DNA is TGTGCCAGCAGTGAAGGTATCGGTTCTTATGGCTACACCTTC. Its translation is CASSEGIGSYGYTF.

V is TRBV7-2 and J is TRBJ1-2; D is unresolved. Trimming removed 5 bases from V and 8 bases from J, with 9 bases in between. The CDR3 runs to 11 residues. Germline values: CDR1 SGHTA, CDR2 FQGNSA. The CDR3 DNA is TGTGCCAGCAGCCCTCATTTCGGCTACACCTTC. Translated: CASSPHFGYTF.

The V and J genes are TRBV7-3 and TRBJ1-1; maybe TRBD1 (5 bases). The CDR3 totals 15 residues. Trimming pared 0 bases from V and 3 bases from J, leaving 11 bases between. CDR1 and CDR2 (germline): SGHTA, FQGTGA. The CDR3 sequence is CASSLTTKGHTEAFF. CDR3 DNA sequence: TGTGCCAGCAGCTTAACAACAAAGGGACACACTGAAGCTTTCTTT.

CDR3 sequence: CASSPGDRGTDTQYF. The CDR3 bases are TGCGCCAGCAGCCCGGGGGACAGAGGCACAGATACGCAGTATTTT. V and J are TRBV5-1 and TRBJ2-3; a possible D gene is TRBD1 (7 bases). Per the germline V gene, CDR1 is SGHRS and CDR2 is YFSETQ. This CDR3 spans 15 amino acids. V lost 4 bases and J lost 1, with 13 bases in between.

This rearrangement joins TRBV14 to TRBJ2-1, with 8 positions matching TRBD1. The CDR3 is made up of 13 amino acids. V trimming: 1 base; J trimming: 9 bases; junction bases outside the gene matches: 2. Per germline, CDR1 SGHDN and CDR2 FVKESK. The CDR3 region is CASSQGTGGEQFF. Written as DNA, the CDR3 is TGTGCCAGCAGCCAAGGCACAGGGGGTGAGCAGTTCTTC.

The chain uses TRBV7-2 and TRBJ1-2; unclear D gene. Germline V gene lookup returns CDR1 SGHTA and CDR2 FQGNSA. The CDR3 totals 13 residues. The V gene lost 5 bases and the J gene lost 7 bases, with 14 bases spanning the gap. The CDR3 reads CASSPEAVGGYTF. The DNA for the CDR3 is TGTGCCAGCAGCCCCGAGGCGGTCGGTGGCTACACCTTC.

The rearrangement joins TRBV10-2 to TRBJ2-7, with 7 bases that match TRBD2. Germline trimming cut 3 bases from V and 5 bases from J; bases unmatched to any gene: 7. Per germline, CDR1 WSHSY and CDR2 SAAADI. The CDR3 runs to 14 residues. The CDR3 DNA is TGCGCCAGCAGTGAAGGACTAGTCGGGAACGAGCAGTACTTC. It translates to CASSEGLVGNEQYF.

V is TRBV7-6 and J is TRBJ2-7; 8 nucleotides match TRBD1. Germline assignment: CDR1 SGHVS and CDR2 FNYEAQ. This CDR3 region has 15 residues. V trimming: 0 bases; J trimming: 6 bases; junction bases outside the gene matches: 7. CDR3 in amino acids: CASSLAGQGLLEQYF. CDR3 coding DNA: TGTGCCAGCAGCTTAGCAGGACAGGGCCTCCTCGAGCAGTACTTC.

The rearrangement joins TRBV7-2 to TRBJ2-1, with D perhaps TRBD2 (5 bases). This CDR3 contains 14 residues. Germline assignment: CDR1 SGHTA and CDR2 FQGNSA. V lost 8 bases and J lost 7, with 18 bases in between. DNA of the CDR3: TGTGCCAGCTCTTCCGGGATTGGCAGGAATGAGCAGTTCTTC. Its protein product is CASSSGIGRNEQFF.

The J gene is TRBJ2-2, the V gene TRBV11-3, with 14 bases lining up with TRBD2. Unmatched junction bases numbered 2, after V lost 4 bases and J lost 4 bases. Germline loops: CDR1 SGHNT, CDR2 YENEEA. The CDR3 covers 16 residues. This chain's CDR3 is CASSSGLAGVTGELFF. The CDR3 DNA sequence: TGTGCCAGCAGCTCGGGACTAGCGGGAGTCACCGGGGAGCTGTTTTTT.

The chain recombines TRBV27 with TRBJ1-1, with 7 nucleotides matching TRBD1. CDR1 and CDR2 (germline): MNHEY, SMNVEV (reference sequence). The CDR3 has 15 amino acids. The trim removed 5 bases at V and 1 base at J, leaving 7 bases unmatched. CDR3 loop: CASSIKRTGNTEAFF. Here the CDR3 DNA reads TGTGCCAGCAGTATCAAGAGGACAGGGAACACTGAAGCTTTCTTT.

J is TRBJ1-3 and V is TRBV11-2; D is unclear. The V end was cut by 0 bases, the J end by 0 bases, with 9 bases between. The CDR3 loop spans 16 amino acids. From germline, CDR1 is SGHAT and CDR2 FQNNGV. CDR3 coding DNA: TGTGCCAGCAGCTTAGATGTACTGAACTCTGGAAACACCATATATTTT. This gives the protein CASSLDVLNSGNTIYF.

The chain combines TRBV7-3 with TRBJ2-1; TRBD2 aligns across 11 bases. CDR1 is SGHTA and CDR2 is FQGTGA in the germline V gene. This CDR3 is built from 15 residues. V was clipped by 5 bases and J by 5 bases; unmatched bases: 5. The CDR3 loop is CASSAGLAGHNEQFF. CDR3 in DNA: TGTGCCAGCAGCGCAGGACTAGCGGGCCACAATGAGCAGTTCTTC. The whole variable domain, filled in from reference TRBV7-3 and TRBJ2-1, reads GAGVSQTPSNKVTEKGKYVELRCDPISGHTALYWYRQSLGQGPEFLIYFQGTGAADDSGLPNDRFFAVRPEGSVSTLKIQRTERGDSAVYLCASSAGLAGHNEQFFGPGTRLTVL.

The rearrangement links TRBV2 to TRBJ2-7, with TRBD2 matching 8 bases. CDR1 is SNHLY and CDR2 is FYNNEI in the germline V gene. This CDR3 comprises 18 residues. V trimming: 0 bases; J trimming: 6 bases; junction bases outside the gene matches: 16. The CDR3 here is CASSEAYLAGGPVFEQYF. In nucleotides, the CDR3 is TGTGCCAGCAGTGAAGCGTATCTAGCGGGTGGACCTGTCTTCGAGCAGTACTTC.

The J gene is TRBJ1-4, the V gene TRBV6-5; possible D gene TRBD1, 6 bases. Trimming removed 6 bases from V and 6 bases from J, with 8 bases in between. CDR1 and CDR2 from the germline V gene are MNHEY and SVGAGI. The CDR3 covers 12 residues. The CDR3 protein is CASRRGDEKLFF. In nucleotides, the CDR3 is TGTGCCAGCAGGAGGGGGGATGAAAAACTGTTTTTT.

The chain combines TRBV30 with TRBJ2-1; TRBD2 is a possible D gene (5 bases). Germline V gene sequence: CDR1 GTSNPN, CDR2 SVGIG (reference sequence). The V end lost 3 bases, the J end lost 0 bases, and 15 bases lay between the germline ends. CDR3 length: 16 residues. The chain's CDR3 is CAWRRRGSRSYNEQFF. For the CDR3, the DNA is TGTGCCTGGAGACGGCGTGGGAGCCGCTCCTACAATGAGCAGTTCTTC.

V gene TRBV27 combines with J gene TRBJ2-1, with D possibly TRBD2 on 6 matching bases. Trimming removed 7 bases at V and 6 bases at J, with 25 bases between. Per germline, CDR1 MNHEY and CDR2 SMNVEV (reference sequence). The CDR3 length is 17 residues. DNA of the CDR3: TGTGCCAGCACGCACGGCTGGGACTCATATTTAGGCAATGAGCAGTTCTTC. Amino acids: CASTHGWDSYLGNEQFF.

This chain joins TRBV6-1 and TRBJ1-3; D unresolved. This CDR3 spans 16 amino acids. V dropped 4 bases and J dropped 0 bases, with 13 bases sitting between them. Germline V lookup: CDR1 MNHNS, CDR2 SASEGT. The CDR3 DNA sequence: TGTGCCAGCAGTGTTCAGGTCGGACTCTCTGGAAACACCATATATTTT. Protein product: CASSVQVGLSGNTIYF.

This clone has more than one count but fewer than ten. This rearrangement joins TRBV11-2 to TRBJ2-1, with D possibly matching TRBD1 (6 bases). Trimming shortened V by 1 base and J by 7 bases, and 8 bases separated the two germline ends. This CDR3 comprises 13 residues. Germline V gene lookup returns CDR1 SGHAT and CDR2 FQNNGV. CDR3 sequence (DNA): TGTGCCAGCAGCTTAGGGCAGGGGAATGAGCAGTTCTTC. It yields the protein CASSLGQGNEQFF.

In this sample, this clone turned up once. The rearrangement links TRBV15 to TRBJ2-7; the D is unclear. In germline, CDR1 is LNHNV, CDR2 YYDKDF (reference sequence). Trimming cost V 5 bases and J 5 bases, with 19 bases left between them. The CDR3 spans 15 residues. The CDR3 DNA reads TGTGCCACCAGCCCCCGGGCCAGGTTTCCTGACGAGCAGTACTTC. Its translation is CATSPRARFPDEQYF.